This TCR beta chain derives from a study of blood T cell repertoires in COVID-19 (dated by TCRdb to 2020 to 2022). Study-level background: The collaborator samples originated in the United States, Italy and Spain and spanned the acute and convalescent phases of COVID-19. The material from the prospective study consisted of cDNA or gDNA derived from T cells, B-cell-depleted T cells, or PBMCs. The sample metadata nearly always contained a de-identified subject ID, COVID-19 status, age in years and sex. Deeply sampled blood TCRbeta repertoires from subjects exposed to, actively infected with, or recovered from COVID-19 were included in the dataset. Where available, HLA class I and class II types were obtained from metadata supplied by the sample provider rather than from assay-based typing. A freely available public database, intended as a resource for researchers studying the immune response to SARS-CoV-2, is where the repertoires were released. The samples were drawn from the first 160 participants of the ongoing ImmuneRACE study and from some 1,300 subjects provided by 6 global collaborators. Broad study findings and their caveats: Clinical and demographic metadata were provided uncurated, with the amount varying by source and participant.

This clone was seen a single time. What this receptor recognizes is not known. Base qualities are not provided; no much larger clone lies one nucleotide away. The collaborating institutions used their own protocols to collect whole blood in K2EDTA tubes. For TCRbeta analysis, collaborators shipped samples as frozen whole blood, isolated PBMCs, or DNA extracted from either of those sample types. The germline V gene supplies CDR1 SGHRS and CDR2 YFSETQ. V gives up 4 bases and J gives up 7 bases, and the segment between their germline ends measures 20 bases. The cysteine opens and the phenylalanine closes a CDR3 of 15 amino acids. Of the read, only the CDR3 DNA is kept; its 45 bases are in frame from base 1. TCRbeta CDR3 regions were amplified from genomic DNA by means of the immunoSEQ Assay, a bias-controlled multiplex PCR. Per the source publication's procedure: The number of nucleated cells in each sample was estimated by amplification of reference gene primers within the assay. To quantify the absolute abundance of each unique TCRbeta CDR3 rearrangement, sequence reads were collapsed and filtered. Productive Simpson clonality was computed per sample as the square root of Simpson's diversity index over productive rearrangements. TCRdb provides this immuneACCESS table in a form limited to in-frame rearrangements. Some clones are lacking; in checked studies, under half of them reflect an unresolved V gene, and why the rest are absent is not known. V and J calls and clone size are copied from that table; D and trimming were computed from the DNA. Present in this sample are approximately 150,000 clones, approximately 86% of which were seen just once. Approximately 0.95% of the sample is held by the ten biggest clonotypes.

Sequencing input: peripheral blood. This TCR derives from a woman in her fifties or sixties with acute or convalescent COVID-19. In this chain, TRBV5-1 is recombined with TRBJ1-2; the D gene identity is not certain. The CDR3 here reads CASSLDGSPKGGYTF. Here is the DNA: TGCGCCAGCAGCCTGGACGGGAGCCCAAAAGGTGGCTACACCTTC.